This TCR beta chain was sequenced during a study of T cells in localized non-small cell lung cancer. Study findings and constraints: Overall survival was longer when the density of T cells in the blood was higher. Detection in adjacent lung was observed for a median roughly 62 of the top 100 tumor clones.

Comments on this clone: Its antigen is not identified.

Profiled with immunoSEQ multiplex PCR; TCRdb holds only in-frame clones, not every one. Of about 21,000 clones listed, 88% were seen once; the top ten hold roughly 29%. With V trimmed by 0 bases and J by 1 base, 9 bases remained unmatched. This CDR3 spans 19 amino acids. Germline V CDR1 and CDR2: ENHRY, SYGVKD. The TCR comes from a male donor at least 60 years old with stage II lung adenocarcinoma. Source: peripheral blood mononuclear cells, taken before any cancer treatment. The rearrangement links TRBV10-3 to TRBJ1-6; 7 nucleotides agree with TRBD1. The CDR3 region is CAISESRTGHSSYNSPLHF. CDR3 in DNA: TGTGCCATCAGTGAGTCCCGGACAGGTCACAGTTCCTATAATTCACCCCTCCACTTT.